Listed below are T cell receptor beta chains from one sample, sequenced in a study of OX40 agonist ivuxolimab in advanced cancers. Only in-frame clones appear in the TCRdb table, and some are missing; sequencing was by immunoSEQ multiplex PCR. The sample has about 74,000 clones, about four fifths seen once; the top ten hold approximately 2.1%. The sequences come from CD4+ or CD8+ T cells sorted from blood, collected in a trial of the OX40 agonist ivuxolimab. These receptors were taken from an adult with an advanced solid tumor such as melanoma, head and neck, liver or kidney cancer. Each CDR3 is given with its conserved first and last residue. A D gene is named only where the DNA matches it firmly. Clone size is shown for a subset of rows, as once, few, many or a class of expanded clone.

J: TRBJ2-2; size: NA; D: NA; V: TRBV5-4; CDR3: CASSFFAGTSTGELFF; DNA: TGTGCCAGCAGCTTTTTTGCGGGGACCAGCACCGGGGAGCTGTTTTTT
J: TRBJ2-2; size: NA; D: TRBD2; V: TRBV7-2; CDR3: CASKREGPTGELFF; DNA: TGTGCCAGCAAGCGGGAGGGCCCCACCGGGGAGCTGTTTTTT
J: TRBJ1-4; size: NA; D: NA; V: TRBV6-5; CDR3: CASSYSRPGGEKLFF; DNA: TGTGCCAGCAGTTACTCGAGGCCCGGTGGTGAAAAACTGTTTTTT
J: TRBJ1-3; size: few; D: NA; V: TRBV9; CDR3: CASSESVRNTIYF; DNA: TGTGCCAGCAGCGAAAGTGTGCGGAACACCATATATTTT
J: TRBJ2-7; size: NA; D: TRBD1; V: TRBV28; CDR3: CASSSLGRQGQYF; DNA: TGTGCCAGCAGTTCCCTTGGAAGACAGGGCCAGTACTTC
J: TRBJ2-7; size: NA; D: NA; V: TRBV2; CDR3: CASSGGLDPATYEQYF; DNA: TGTGCCAGCAGTGGAGGGCTGGACCCGGCGACCTACGAGCAGTACTTC
J: TRBJ2-1; size: NA; D: TRBD2; V: TRBV5-1; CDR3: CASSTGLAGVNEQFF; DNA: TGCGCCAGCAGCACCGGACTAGCGGGAGTCAATGAGCAGTTCTTC
J: TRBJ2-7; size: NA; D: NA; V: TRBV6-6; CDR3: CASSTAKYEQYF; DNA: TGTGCCAGCAGTACCGCCAAATACGAGCAGTACTTC
J: TRBJ1-2; size: NA; D: NA; V: TRBV29-1; CDR3: CSVGGVWGGYTF; DNA: TGCAGCGTTGGGGGTGTATGGGGTGGCTACACCTTC
J: TRBJ1-1; size: few; D: NA; V: TRBV19; CDR3: CASTVNTEAFF; DNA: TGTGCCAGTACGGTGAACACTGAAGCTTTCTTT
J: TRBJ2-2; size: NA; D: NA; V: TRBV9; CDR3: CASSSRFFSGELFF; DNA: TGTGCCAGCAGCTCCAGGTTCTTTTCCGGGGAGCTGTTTTTT
J: TRBJ1-2; size: few; D: NA; V: TRBV28; CDR3: CASEGSGYGYTF; DNA: TGTGCCAGTGAGGGGAGTGGCTATGGCTACACCTTC
J: TRBJ1-5; size: few; D: NA; V: TRBV7-3; CDR3: CASSLGANQPQHF; DNA: TGTGCCAGCAGCCTCGGGGCCAATCAGCCCCAGCATTTT
J: TRBJ2-6; size: few; D: NA; V: TRBV4-1; CDR3: CASSQDNRAGANVLTF; DNA: TGCGCCAGCAGCCAAGACAACAGGGCTGGGGCCAACGTCCTGACTTTC
J: TRBJ2-7; size: NA; D: NA; V: TRBV5-5; CDR3: CASSIDQYEQYF; DNA: TGTGCCAGCAGCATCGACCAATACGAGCAGTACTTC
J: TRBJ1-4; size: NA; D: NA; V: TRBV6-5; CDR3: CASSYSTGGAEKLFF; DNA: TGTGCCAGCAGTTACTCAACTGGGGGGGCCGAAAAACTGTTTTTT
J: TRBJ2-1; size: few; D: NA; V: TRBV10-3; CDR3: CAISESSGDNEQFF; DNA: TGTGCCATCAGTGAGTCAAGTGGAGACAATGAGCAGTTCTTC
J: TRBJ2-7; size: NA; D: NA; V: TRBV19; CDR3: CASRGRSYEQYF; DNA: TGTGCCAGTAGAGGGCGGAGCTACGAGCAGTACTTC
J: TRBJ2-5; size: NA; D: NA; V: TRBV11-3; CDR3: CASSLAGAQETQYF; DNA: TGTGCCAGCAGCTTAGCGGGAGCCCAAGAGACCCAGTACTTC
J: TRBJ2-1; size: NA; D: NA; V: TRBV30; CDR3: CAWGTGSRNGEQFF; DNA: TGTGCCTGGGGCACCGGGTCTCGGAACGGGGAGCAGTTCTTC
J: TRBJ1-1; size: few; D: NA; V: TRBV7-8; CDR3: CASSSLKNTEAFF; DNA: TGTGCCAGCAGCTCCCTGAAGAACACTGAAGCTTTCTTT
J: TRBJ2-7; size: NA; D: NA; V: TRBV27; CDR3: CATAGQGKSEQYF; DNA: TGTGCCACCGCGGGGCAGGGAAAAAGCGAGCAGTACTTC
J: TRBJ1-2; size: NA; D: NA; V: TRBV4-1; CDR3: CASSQKRQNYGYTF; DNA: TGCGCCAGCAGCCAAAAGCGCCAAAACTATGGCTACACCTTC
J: TRBJ2-3; size: NA; D: TRBD1; V: TRBV15; CDR3: CATSSPGQGPWDTQYF; DNA: TGTGCCACCAGCTCTCCCGGACAGGGCCCCTGGGATACGCAGTATTTT
J: TRBJ1-2; size: few; D: NA; V: TRBV7-9; CDR3: CASSLDAGLHGYTF; DNA: TGTGCCAGCAGCTTAGATGCTGGACTGCATGGCTACACCTTC
J: TRBJ2-2; size: NA; D: NA; V: TRBV4-2; CDR3: CASSPSWRENTGELFF; DNA: TGTGCCAGCAGCCCCTCTTGGCGGGAGAACACCGGGGAGCTGTTTTTT
J: TRBJ1-1; size: NA; D: NA; V: TRBV15; CDR3: CATSRDWGGTAFF; DNA: TGTGCCACCAGCAGAGACTGGGGGGGAACCGCTTTCTTT
J: TRBJ2-1; size: NA; D: TRBD2; V: TRBV4-2; CDR3: CASRQGLENYNEQFF; DNA: TGTGCCAGCAGACAGGGACTAGAGAACTACAATGAGCAGTTCTTC
J: TRBJ1-1; size: NA; D: NA; V: TRBV5-1; CDR3: CASSSKGPEAFF; DNA: TGCGCCAGCAGCTCAAAGGGACCCGAAGCTTTCTTT
J: TRBJ2-2; size: many; D: NA; V: TRBV7-3; CDR3: CASSAFRNTGELFF; DNA: TGTGCCAGCAGCGCCTTTAGAAACACCGGGGAGCTGTTTTTT
J: TRBJ1-1; size: NA; D: TRBD1; V: TRBV2; CDR3: CASRLGQTEAFF; DNA: TGTGCCAGCAGGCTGGGACAGACTGAAGCTTTCTTT
J: TRBJ1-1; size: once; D: NA; V: TRBV21-1; CDR3: CASGNRGQDTEAFF; DNA: TGTGCCAGCGGAAACAGGGGGCAGGACACTGAAGCTTTCTTT
J: TRBJ1-2; size: few; D: NA; V: TRBV7-9; CDR3: CASSPIIVRLNYGYTF; DNA: TGTGCCAGCAGCCCTATCATTGTCCGACTTAACTATGGCTACACCTTC
J: TRBJ2-3; size: NA; D: TRBD2; V: TRBV7-8; CDR3: CASSLGASGVSDTQYF; DNA: TGTGCCAGCAGCTTAGGGGCCAGCGGGGTTTCAGATACGCAGTATTTT
J: TRBJ2-2; size: NA; D: TRBD2; V: TRBV9; CDR3: CASSVGVAGGGELFF; DNA: TGTGCCAGCAGCGTAGGAGTAGCGGGAGGGGGGGAGCTGTTTTTT
J: TRBJ2-5; size: NA; D: NA; V: TRBV7-2; CDR3: CASSEQIGGTQYF; DNA: TGTGCCAGCAGCGAACAGATAGGGGGGACCCAGTACTTC
J: TRBJ1-6; size: NA; D: TRBD1; V: TRBV7-8; CDR3: CASSSDRGWNSPLHF; DNA: TGTGCCAGCAGCTCCGACAGGGGATGGAATTCACCCCTCCACTTT
J: TRBJ1-1; size: once; D: NA; V: TRBV6-6; CDR3: CASSSDRPLAAFF; DNA: TGTGCCAGCAGCTCCGACAGGCCCCTGGCAGCTTTCTTT
J: TRBJ1-1; size: NA; D: NA; V: TRBV28; CDR3: CASSQTLTVGAFF; DNA: TGTGCCAGCAGTCAAACTCTGACAGTTGGAGCTTTCTTT
J: TRBJ2-1; size: NA; D: TRBD2; V: TRBV27; CDR3: CASSFGGGNYNEQFF; DNA: TGTGCCAGCAGTTTTGGCGGGGGGAATTACAATGAGCAGTTCTTC
J: TRBJ1-5; size: NA; D: NA; V: TRBV7-2; CDR3: CASSLGSTRAGGNQPQHF; DNA: TGTGCCAGCAGCTTAGGGTCAACCAGGGCAGGGGGCAATCAGCCCCAGCATTTT
J: TRBJ2-3; size: NA; D: TRBD1; V: TRBV5-1; CDR3: CASSLDRGRDTQYF; DNA: TGCGCCAGCAGCCTGGACAGGGGGCGGGATACGCAGTATTTT
J: TRBJ2-7; size: NA; D: NA; V: TRBV28; CDR3: CASSLQSYEQYF; DNA: TGTGCCAGCAGTTTGCAGTCCTACGAGCAGTACTTC
J: TRBJ2-1; size: NA; D: NA; V: TRBV19; CDR3: CASSGPWMGLSYNEQFF; DNA: TGTGCCAGTTCTGGCCCCTGGATGGGCCTCTCCTACAATGAGCAGTTCTTC
J: TRBJ1-1; size: NA; D: NA; V: TRBV5-4; CDR3: CASSVQGMNTEAFF; DNA: TGTGCCAGCAGCGTACAGGGTATGAACACTGAAGCTTTCTTT